A single sample is the source of the 30 T cell receptor beta chains below, sequenced in a study of blood T cell repertoires in COVID-19. TCRdb keeps only in-frame clones here, not all; method: immunoSEQ multiplex PCR. Here the sample spans 150,000 to 200,000 clones, 80% to 90% being singletons. Sequenced input: peripheral blood. These receptors were obtained from a man younger than 35 with active or convalescent COVID-19.

The genes are TRBV2 and TRBJ1-5; a weak D match, TRBD1 (6 bases). This CDR3 comprises 16 residues. Trimming cost V 6 bases and J 1 base, with 16 bases left between them. In germline, CDR1 is SNHLY, CDR2 FYNNEI. Here the CDR3 DNA reads TGTGCCAGCAGCTCGTCCCCGACAGGAAGCAATCAGCCCCAGCATTTT. It yields the protein CASSSSPTGSNQPQHF.

The V gene is TRBV6-2 or TRBV6-3, the J gene TRBJ2-1; D remains unclear. Trimming shortened V by 5 bases and J by 3 bases, and 11 bases separated the two germline ends. Germline V CDR1 and CDR2: MNHEY, SVGEGT. The CDR3 extends over 14 amino acids. The CDR3 nucleotides are TGTGCCAGCAGTAAAGTAGCTATCTACAATGAGCAGTTCTTC. Amino acids: CASSKVAIYNEQFF.

This chain uses TRBV6-5 with TRBJ1-1; D gene unclear. The V end lost 0 bases, the J end lost 6 bases, and 14 bases lay between the germline ends. The germline CDR1 and CDR2 sequences are MNHEY and SVGAGI. The CDR3 has 15 residues. This chain's CDR3 is CASSYSGTRRAEAFF. In DNA, the CDR3 is TGTGCCAGCAGTTACTCGGGTACCAGGCGCGCTGAAGCTTTCTTT.

J is TRBJ1-1 and V is TRBV9; 8 positions agree with TRBD1. The ends lost 4 bases at V and 1 base at J; junction bases unmatched: 9. The CDR3 spans 16 residues. CDR1 is SGDLS, CDR2 YYNGEE, per germline. CDR3 nucleotide sequence: TGTGCCAGCAGCCGGCAGGGGGCGAGGACGAACACTGAAGCTTTCTTT. Its translation: CASSRQGARTNTEAFF. The full variable domain, its missing parts supplied by reference TRBV9 and TRBJ1-1, is DSGVTQTPKHLITATGQRVTLRCSPRSGDLSVYWYQQSLDQGLQFLIQYYNGEERAKGNILERFSAQQFPDLHSELNLSSLELGDSALYFCASSRQGARTNTEAFFGQGTRLTVV.

V and J are TRBV4-3 and TRBJ2-5, with 10 bases matching TRBD1. The V gene's germline CDR1 is LGHNA and CDR2 YSLEER. The CDR3 is made up of 15 amino acids. Trimming removed 3 bases from V and 2 bases from J; junction bases left unmatched: 3. The CDR3 protein is CASSQDRGRQETQYF. CDR3 nucleotides: TGCGCCAGCAGCCAGGACAGGGGGAGACAAGAGACCCAGTACTTC.

The rearrangement links TRBV20-1 to TRBJ2-7; TRBD2 matches at 7 bases. Germline loops: CDR1 DFQATT, CDR2 SNEGSKA (reference sequence). V lost 4 bases, J lost 0 bases, and 15 bases stayed unmatched. The CDR3 is made up of 17 amino acids. CDR3 region: CSAIDPFRGGSSYEQYF. The CDR3 DNA reads as TGCAGTGCTATTGATCCTTTTCGCGGGGGTAGCTCCTACGAGCAGTACTTC.

The genes are TRBV7-9 and TRBJ2-2; no firm D call. CDR3 length equals 14 residues. Trimming took 5 bases from V and 2 from J, leaving 9 bases between them. Per the germline V gene, CDR1 is SEHNR and CDR2 is FQNEAQ (reference sequence). CDR3: CASSTSFNTGELFF. The DNA for the CDR3 is TGTGCCAGCAGCACATCGTTCAACACCGGGGAGCTGTTTTTT.

The chain couples TRBV30 to TRBJ2-7, with D maybe TRBD2 (5 bases). Germline assignment: CDR1 GTSNPN and CDR2 SVGIG (reference sequence). V shed 0 bases and J shed 6 bases, with 9 bases lying between them. There are 12 residues in the CDR3. CDR3 region: CAWSVSGFEQYF. Written as DNA, the CDR3 is TGTGCCTGGAGTGTATCGGGGTTCGAGCAGTACTTC. Full variable domain (missing parts from reference TRBV30 and TRBJ2-7): SQTIHQWPATLVQPVGSPLSLECTVEGTSNPNLYWYRQAAGRGLQLLFYSVGIGQISSEVPQNLSASRPQDRQFILSSKKLLLSDSGFYLCAWSVSGFEQYFGPGTRLTVT.

This clone was counted between two and nine times. The rearrangement joins TRBV28 to TRBJ1-4; possibly TRBD1 for D (5 bases). The ends were cut back, 4 bases at V and 7 bases at J, with 16 bases in the middle. The germline V gene has CDR1 MDHEN and CDR2 SYDVKM. This CDR3 contains 15 residues. The DNA for the CDR3 is TGTGCCAGCAGTTCCCTCTCGGGGGGGAGTGAAAAACTGTTTTTT. It yields the protein CASSSLSGGSEKLFF.

CDR3: CASSQGAGSYEQYV. CDR3 bases: TGTGCCAGCAGCCAAGGGGCAGGTAGCTACGAGCAGTACGTC. This chain connects TRBV3-1 (or the pseudogene TRBV3-2) to TRBJ2-7; no reliable D call. CDR3 size: 14 residues. Germline V gene lookup returns CDR1 LGHDT and CDR2 YNNKEL (reference sequence). Trimming took 1 base from V and 3 from J, leaving 10 bases between them.

The chain employs TRBV19 and TRBJ1-5; possibly TRBD1 for D (5 bases). The germline gives CDR1 LNHDA, CDR2 SQIVND (reference sequence). This CDR3 has 15 residues. V lost 8 bases, J lost 5 bases, and 19 bases lay in between. The DNA for the CDR3 is TGTGCCAGTCAAGAATGGGGCAGGGTCCATCAGCCCCAGCATTTT. Its translation: CASQEWGRVHQPQHF.

The rearrangement links TRBV5-6 to TRBJ1-1; D call uncertain. There are 14 residues in the CDR3. Germline CDR1 SGHDT, CDR2 YYEEEE. Trimming removed 3 bases at V and 6 bases at J, with 15 bases between. The CDR3 loop is CASSYDMRGPEAFF. The CDR3 nucleotides read TGTGCCAGCAGCTACGACATGCGGGGTCCTGAAGCTTTCTTT.

This clone was picked up one time. CDR3 loop: CASSLGETGYTGELFF. The CDR3 nucleotides read TGTGCCAGCAGCTTAGGGGAAACAGGGTACACCGGGGAGCTGTTTTTT. This chain connects TRBV7-9 to TRBJ2-2; tentatively, D is TRBD1 (6 bases). The CDR3 runs to 16 residues. The V end was cut by 1 base, the J end by 3 bases, with 12 bases between. Germline V gene sequence: CDR1 SEHNR, CDR2 FQNEAQ (reference sequence).

At least ten counts were recorded for this clone. V is TRBV27 and J is TRBJ1-1, with 7 bases that match TRBD1. The V gene's germline CDR1 is MNHEY and CDR2 SMNVEV (reference sequence). V dropped 0 bases and J dropped 7; count of bases not matched to a gene: 11. The CDR3 spans 16 residues. CDR3 sequence (DNA): TGTGCCAGCAGTTTATCCTGGGACAGAGGATTGGATGAAGCTTTCTTT. Translation: CASSLSWDRGLDEAFF.

This rearrangement joins TRBV24-1 to TRBJ1-5; possibly TRBD1 for D (5 bases). V was trimmed by 0 bases and J by 7 bases, leaving 9 bases between them. The length of the CDR3 is 14 residues. The germline CDR1 and CDR2 sequences are KGHDR and SFDVKD. The CDR3 nucleotides read TGTGCCACCAGTGATTTGGACAGTAACCAGCCCCAGCATTTT. Protein: CATSDLDSNQPQHF.

V is TRBV3-1 (or the pseudogene TRBV3-2) and J is TRBJ2-7; maybe TRBD2 (5 bases). Per the germline V gene, CDR1 is LGHDT and CDR2 is YNNKEL (reference sequence). With 4 bases removed from V and 0 bases from J, the gap between germline ends came to 10 bases. The CDR3 length is 14 residues. CDR3: CASSLSGPSYEQYF. The CDR3 nucleotides read TGTGCCAGCAGCCTAAGCGGCCCCTCCTACGAGCAGTACTTC.

This clone appeared a single time. V usage is TRBV7-8 and J usage is TRBJ1-5; possible D gene TRBD1, 5 bases. The ends were cut back, 4 bases at V and 0 bases at J, with 13 bases in the middle. The CDR3 length is 16 residues. Per germline, CDR1 SGHVS and CDR2 FQNEAQ. Written as DNA, the CDR3 is TGTGCCAGCAGCTCAGAGGGACTTCTTAGCAATCAGCCCCAGCATTTT. It specifies CASSSEGLLSNQPQHF. The variable domain in full, completed from reference TRBV7-8 and TRBJ1-5, reads GAGVSQSPRYKVAKRGQDVALRCDPISGHVSLFWYQQALGQGPEFLTYFQNEAQLDKSGLPSDRFFAERPEGSVSTLKIQRTQQEDSAVYLCASSSEGLLSNQPQHFGDGTRLSIL.

The chain employs TRBV6-5 and TRBJ1-1; D is perhaps TRBD1 (6 bases). Trimming took off 7 bases at V and 0 bases at J, with 9 bases between the two ends. CDR3 size: 13 residues. Per the germline V gene, CDR1 is MNHEY and CDR2 is SVGAGI. The CDR3 DNA sequence: TGTGCCAGCACTGGACAGTTGAACACTGAAGCTTTCTTT. Translated, it gives CASTGQLNTEAFF.

V usage is TRBV2 and J usage is TRBJ1-5; 8 nucleotides line up with TRBD1. After removal of 2 bases from V and 3 bases from J, the junction contained 9 bases not matched to a gene. CDR3 length: 17 residues. Germline V gene sequence: CDR1 SNHLY, CDR2 FYNNEI. The CDR3 reads CASSESGGRSSNQPQHF. DNA for the CDR3: TGTGCCAGCAGTGAATCAGGGGGCAGGAGCTCCAATCAGCCCCAGCATTTT.

This clone has just one count. The chain recombines TRBV18 with TRBJ2-1; 8 bases match TRBD2. With 0 bases clipped from V and 8 bases from J, the junction kept 6 bases outside the gene matches. The CDR3 totals 15 residues. Per the germline V gene, CDR1 is KGHSH and CDR2 is LQKENI. The chain's CDR3 is CASSPPEAGGYEQFF. The CDR3 DNA reads TGTGCCAGCTCACCACCGGAGGCGGGAGGCTATGAGCAGTTCTTC.

The chain combines TRBV7-8 with TRBJ2-1, with TRBD1 identical over 10 bases. V was clipped by 1 base and J by 7 bases; unmatched bases: 7. Germline CDR1 SGHVS, CDR2 FQNEAQ. The CDR3 is 16 residues long. CDR3 DNA: TGTGCCAGCAGCTTAGAGGGGACAGGGGTGTTGAATGAGCAGTTCTTC. Encoded protein: CASSLEGTGVLNEQFF. Full variable domain (missing parts from reference TRBV7-8 and TRBJ2-1): GAGVSQSPRYKVAKRGQDVALRCDPISGHVSLFWYQQALGQGPEFLTYFQNEAQLDKSGLPSDRFFAERPEGSVSTLKIQRTQQEDSAVYLCASSLEGTGVLNEQFFGPGTRLTVL.

The chain combines TRBV3-1 (or the pseudogene TRBV3-2) with TRBJ2-1, with D perhaps TRBD2 (6 bases). CDR1 is LGHDT and CDR2 is YNNKEL in the germline V gene (reference sequence). The CDR3 totals 15 residues. V lost 4 bases, J lost 6 bases, and 16 bases lay in between. The CDR3 is CASSRREFDINEQFF. In DNA, the CDR3 is TGTGCCAGCAGCCGGCGGGAATTCGATATCAATGAGCAGTTCTTC.

V is TRBV28 and J is TRBJ2-1, with 8 bases aligning to TRBD2. Germline V lookup: CDR1 MDHEN, CDR2 SYDVKM. J lost 2 bases, V lost 0 bases, and 3 bases had no gene match. This CDR3 has 16 residues. The CDR3 nucleotides are TGTGCCAGCAGTTTATGGAGCGGGGGCGCCTACAATGAGCAGTTCTTC. Translating it yields CASSLWSGGAYNEQFF.

The V call is TRBV12-3 or TRBV12-4, the J call TRBJ2-5; weak D call: TRBD2 (5 bases). Trimming left V 5 bases short and J 5 bases short, with 12 bases between. CDR3 size: 13 residues. CDR3 sequence (DNA): TGTGCCAGCAGTCAGGACTGGAAGGAGACCCAGTACTTC. Its translation is CASSQDWKETQYF.

This sequence joins TRBV5-1 and TRBJ2-2; no clear D. The CDR3 contains 14 residues. Germline V lookup: CDR1 SGHRS, CDR2 YFSETQ. V was shortened by 0 bases and J by 0 bases, with 3 bases between the two germline ends. CDR3 residues: CASSLAANTGELFF. CDR3 DNA sequence: TGCGCCAGCAGCTTGGCCGCGAACACCGGGGAGCTGTTTTTT. Combining the CDR3 with reference TRBV5-1 and TRBJ2-2 gives the whole variable domain KAGVTQTPRYLIKTRGQQVTLSCSPISGHRSVSWYQQTPGQGLQFLFEYFSETQRNKGNFPGRFSGRQFSNSRSEMNVSTLELGDSALYLCASSLAANTGELFFGEGSRLTVL.

V and J are TRBV5-1 and TRBJ1-4; D is perhaps TRBD1 (5 bases). CDR1 and CDR2 (germline): SGHRS, YFSETQ. The CDR3 is 16 residues long. V was clipped by 4 bases and J by 5 bases, with 18 bases between them. The CDR3 region is CASSASLTGGNEKLFF. The CDR3 DNA follows: TGCGCCAGCAGCGCCAGCCTGACGGGGGGGAATGAAAAACTGTTTTTT.

This sequence joins TRBV27 and TRBJ2-3; 11 bases fit TRBD2. Germline trimming cut 5 bases from V and 5 bases from J; bases unmatched to any gene: 9. The germline V gene has CDR1 MNHEY and CDR2 SMNVEV (reference sequence). The CDR3 is made up of 16 amino acids. The CDR3 spells CASSPLAGGPVDTQYF. The CDR3 coding sequence is TGTGCCAGCAGTCCCTTAGCGGGAGGGCCGGTAGATACGCAGTATTTT.

V and J are TRBV24-1 and TRBJ2-3; D remains ambiguous. CDR3 length equals 14 residues. V lost 2 bases and J 0 bases, leaving 5 bases between the germline ends. CDR1 KGHDR and CDR2 SFDVKD come from the germline V gene. CDR3 sequence reads: CATSDWASTDTQYF. The DNA of the CDR3 is TGTGCCACCAGTGATTGGGCTAGCACAGATACGCAGTATTTT.

The rearrangement links TRBV14 to TRBJ2-1, with a tentative D call TRBD2 (5 bases). Trimming cost V 0 bases and J 2 bases, with 8 bases left between them. The CDR3 is 15 amino acids. Germline-derived CDR1 and CDR2 are SGHDN and FVKESK. The CDR3 spells CASSQELGPYNEQFF. As DNA, the CDR3 is TGTGCCAGCAGCCAAGAACTAGGACCCTACAATGAGCAGTTCTTC. The whole variable domain, remainder taken from reference TRBV14 and TRBJ2-1, is EAGVTQFPSHSVIEKGQTVTLRCDPISGHDNLYWYRRVMGKEIKFLLHFVKESKQDESGMPNNRFLAERTGGTYSTLKVQPAELEDSGVYFCASSQELGPYNEQFFGPGTRLTVL.

This sequence joins TRBV6-5 and TRBJ2-5, with a weak D call TRBD2 (5 bases). CDR1 is MNHEY, CDR2 SVGAGI, per germline. Trimming pared 6 bases from V and 4 bases from J, leaving 6 bases between. The CDR3 spans 11 residues. CDR3 nucleotide sequence: TGTGCCAGCAGGCGGGCAGAGACCCAGTACTTC. Amino acid sequence: CASRRAETQYF.